This entry concerns a single T cell receptor beta chain. Its antigen is not known. Clones were sequenced by immunoSEQ multiplex PCR, and TCRdb holds only the in-frame ones, with some missing. Here the sample spans 24,000 or so clones, 84% being singletons. The CDR3 is made up of 16 amino acids. CDR1 MGHRA and CDR2 YSYEKL come from the germline V gene. V shed 0 bases and J shed 3 bases, with 14 bases lying between them. The data are from a study of EBV T-cell therapy then PD-1 blockade in nasopharyngeal carcinoma. Treatment reported: AdE1-LMPpoly-expanded autologous EBV-specific T-cell therapy followed by anti-PD-1 nivolumab.

The rearrangement links TRBV4-1 to TRBJ1-2; maybe TRBD1 (6 bases). The material was CD8+ T cells from blood, obtained at approximately day 60 from a patient whose treatment included autologous EBV-specific T cells and nivolumab. This receptor was taken from a man in his forties with nasopharyngeal carcinoma. CDR3 nucleotides: TGCGCCAGCAGCCAAGAAGTATGGGGGCGGGACTATGGCTACACCTTC. Protein product: CASSQEVWGRDYGYTF.